A selection of T cell receptor beta chains follows, all from one sample in a study of breast tumors, draining lymph nodes, adjacent tissues. MiXCR, applied by TCRdb to the multiplex PCR reads, yields one record per CDR3 protein. This sample has approximately 150,000 distinct CDR3 sequences, with more than 25% found just once. Input material: axillary lymph node tissue. Receptor source: a female donor with breast cancer. Some clones in this sample may be carry-over from other donors' samples. Both conserved end residues are part of each CDR3.

v_gene,j_gene,CDR3aa
TRBV9,TRBJ2-3,CVSSVAGRGTDTQYF
TRBV6-5,TRBJ2-5,CASSLGFAQYF
TRBV7-9,TRBJ2-5,CASSLIREETQYF
TRBV7-2,TRBJ1-2,CASSLVGAGEYGYPF
TRBV10-1,TRBJ2-7,CASSEGSGSYEQYF
TRBV5-1,TRBJ2-5,CASRVKTGTGGETQYF
TRBV24-1,TRBJ2-1,CATSDFARGRGSYNEQFF
TRBV7-6,TRBJ2-7,CASSLGGPPDEQYF
TRBV29-1,TRBJ1-1,CSTKGGVTEAFF
TRBV12-3/TRBV12-4,TRBJ1-6,CASRGLENPPLHF
TRBV6-1,TRBJ2-2,CASDPQTVGELLF
TRBV19,TRBJ2-6,CASSIARRGAGANVLTF
TRBV30,TRBJ1-3,CAWSEGQTKNTIYF
TRBV30,TRBJ1-2,CAWGVPTVNGYTF
TRBV20-1,TRBJ2-7,CSARDRSYEQYF
TRBV7-9,TRBJ1-4,CASSFEAFNERLFF
TRBV7-6,TRBJ2-7,CASSLTRTGLDEQYF
TRBV7-2,TRBJ1-5,CASSLGLGRNQPQHF
TRBV6-2/TRBV6-3,TRBJ2-5,CASSHVGGGETQYF
TRBV3-1,TRBJ2-1,CASSQGDSNSYNEQFF
TRBV7-9,TRBJ1-6,CASSSTGTPNSPLHF